This entry is about one TCR beta chain. The data are from a study of blood T cell repertoires in COVID-19. Across the study: The origin of the acute and convalescent COVID-19 samples was the United States, Italy and Spain. The analysed material was cDNA or gDNA that came from T cells, B-cell-depleted T cells, or PBMCs.

Original processing notes: Nucleated cell number was recorded as an estimate derived from reference gene primer amplification. This table comes from immunoSEQ multiplex PCR, and its TCRdb copy is limited to in-frame clones, with some not included. Clone size and V and J calls were adopted from that table, with D and trimming inferred from the DNA. Found here are 300,000 or so clones, 80% to 90% of them singletons; the top ten hold 1%. The CDR3 loop spans 12 amino acids. V shed 6 bases and J shed 8 bases, with 13 bases lying between them. CDR1 is MNHEY and CDR2 is SVGEGT in the germline V gene. The sequencing input was peripheral blood. The sequence was obtained from a man in his fifties or sixties with active or convalescent COVID-19. The chain has TRBV6-2 or TRBV6-3 and TRBJ1-2; no clear D. CDR3 residues: CASSPRESGYTF. CDR3 nucleotide sequence: TGTGCCAGCAGCCCCCGGGAAAGCGGCTACACCTTC.